These 8 T cell receptor beta chains were sequenced from one sample in a study of cytomegalovirus exposure and HLA in healthy donors. PCR amplification relied on 60 Vbeta primers (plus 13 Jbeta primers). Profiling relied on immunoSEQ multiplex PCR, and the TCRdb table lists in-frame clones only, not all of them. The data contain roughly 140,000 clones, roughly a tenth of them singletons. The sample was PBMCs. The receptors originated from a male donor in good health and CMV-seronegative.

This clone was seen a handful of times. The chain is built from TRBV18 and TRBJ1-1; a possible D gene is TRBD1 (5 bases). Trimming left V 6 bases short and J 4 bases short, with 18 bases between. There are 15 residues in the CDR3. Germline V gene lookup returns CDR1 KGHSH and CDR2 LQKENI. DNA of the CDR3: TGTGCCAGCTCCGCCGCTCGGGGGTTGGCCACTGAAGCTTTCTTT. It translates to CASSAARGLATEAFF. The full variable domain, with the rest looked up from reference TRBV18 and TRBJ1-1, is NAGVMQNPRHLVRRRGQEARLRCSPMKGHSHVYWYRQLPEEGLKFMVYLQKENIIDESGMPKERFSAEFPKEGPSILRIQQVVRGDSAAYFCASSAARGLATEAFFGQGTRLTVV.

This chain connects TRBV6-5 to TRBJ2-7; TRBD1 aligns across 8 bases. CDR1 MNHEY and CDR2 SVGAGI come from the germline V gene. The CDR3 extends over 16 amino acids. Unmatched junction bases numbered 11, after V lost 4 bases and J lost 3 bases. The CDR3 DNA sequence: TGTGCCAGCAGTTCCGTCGGACAGGGACGGGACTACGAGCAGTACTTC. This translates into CASSSVGQGRDYEQYF.

The V call is TRBV25-1, the J call TRBJ1-4; perhaps TRBD1 as D (5 bases). Germline-derived CDR1 and CDR2 are MGHDK and SYGVNS. Trimming removed 5 bases from V and 8 bases from J, with 18 bases in between. This CDR3 is 15 amino acids long. The CDR3 is CASSKRGTAEEKLFF. CDR3 coding DNA: TGTGCCAGCAGTAAACGCGGGACCGCAGAAGAAAAACTGTTTTTT.

The V gene is TRBV28, the J gene TRBJ2-7, with a tentative D call TRBD1 (5 bases). The CDR3 has 12 amino acids. V lost 6 bases, J lost 9 bases, and 15 bases lay in between. Germline values: CDR1 MDHEN, CDR2 SYDVKM. In nucleotides, the CDR3 is TGTGCCAGCAGCCAGGGTACTCCAGGGCAGTACTTC. It encodes CASSQGTPGQYF.

This rearrangement joins TRBV7-9 to TRBJ2-7; tentative D call: TRBD1 (5 bases). Trimming pared 3 bases from V and 0 bases from J, leaving 12 bases between. The germline CDR1 and CDR2 sequences are SEHNR and FQNEAQ (reference sequence). The CDR3 spans 15 residues. The CDR3 protein is CASSLRRQNSYEQYF. CDR3 in DNA: TGTGCCAGCAGCTTGCGGAGACAGAACTCCTACGAGCAGTACTTC.

The rearrangement links TRBV2 to TRBJ1-2; D is unresolved. In germline, CDR1 is SNHLY, CDR2 FYNNEI. This CDR3 region has 14 residues. The V end lost 7 bases, the J end lost 0 bases, and 12 bases lay between the germline ends. DNA for the CDR3: TGTGCCAGCATAAGGCAGGAAGCTAACTATGGCTACACCTTC. It is translated as CASIRQEANYGYTF. Variable domain in full (rest from reference TRBV2 and TRBJ1-2): EPEVTQTPSHQVTQMGQEVILRCVPISNHLYFYWYRQILGQKVEFLVSFYNNEISEKSEIFDDQFSVERPDGSNFTLKIRSTKLEDSAMYFCASIRQEANYGYTFGSGTRLTVV.

The rearrangement uses TRBV15 and TRBJ2-7; no clear D gene. Trimming removed 1 base at V and 1 base at J, with 5 bases between. CDR1 is LNHNV and CDR2 is YYDKDF in the germline V gene (reference sequence). CDR3 size: 13 residues. CDR3 DNA sequence: TGTGCCACCAGCAGAGTACTGTCCTACGAGCAGTACTTC. Protein product: CATSRVLSYEQYF.

The J gene is TRBJ1-1, the V gene TRBV5-1; 12 bases are a match to TRBD1. Trimming cost V 4 bases and J 4 bases; bases outside gene matches: 14. Germline-derived CDR1 and CDR2 are SGHRS and YFSETQ. CDR3 length: 18 amino acids. The CDR3 here is CASSPLSGTGGIGTEAFF. CDR3 bases: TGCGCCAGCAGCCCCCTCTCCGGGACAGGGGGCATAGGCACTGAAGCTTTCTTT.